This T cell receptor (beta chain) was sequenced for a study of cytomegalovirus exposure and HLA in healthy donors. Study-wide background: Tens of millions of unique TCR sequences came from HLA-typed donors in an early release.

On this clone itself: Its antigen is not identified.

Study-level findings and limits: Associated with cytomegalovirus, according to the listing, were 150 to 200 TCR beta chains. According to a later analysis, most TCR beta chains associated with CMV appeared HLA-restricted. In a later analysis, several top co-occurrence clusters appeared linked to parvovirus B19, influenza, CMV and Epstein-Barr virus.

A multiplex PCR was run with 60 Vbeta primers and 13 Jbeta primers. This table comes from immunoSEQ multiplex PCR, and its TCRdb copy is limited to in-frame clones, with some not included. This sample lists some 75,000 clones; its ten largest clones have 6% to 8%. Germline CDR1 reads MDHEN; CDR2 reads SYDVKM. CDR3 length equals 15 residues. V lost 10 bases to trimming and J lost 4 bases, with 22 bases between them. V and J are TRBV28 and TRBJ1-2; tentatively, D is TRBD1 (6 bases). Sequences were obtained from PBMCs. This TCR came from a female donor in good health and CMV-seropositive. The DNA of the CDR3 is TGTGCCATCGCCCCGGGGGGCGCTGGTACCTATGGCTACACCTTC. This gives the protein CAIAPGGAGTYGYTF.